Listed below are T cell receptor beta chains from one sample, sequenced in a study of cytomegalovirus exposure and HLA in healthy donors. TCRdb keeps only in-frame clones here, not all; method: immunoSEQ multiplex PCR. The sample lists 200,000 to 250,000 clones, about 80% occurring once. The specimen sequenced was PBMCs. The receptors come from a woman aged 40 to 50 in good health and CMV-seronegative. CDR3s include the opening cysteine and the closing phenylalanine or tryptophan. A D gene is named only where the DNA matches it firmly. The size field is filled for only some rows; it gives once, few, many or a size class.

J gene: TRBJ2-6
D gene: NA
V gene: TRBV18
clone size: NA
CDR3 protein: CASSPLTLQGSSGANVLTF
CDR3 DNA: TGTGCCAGCTCACCACTTACCCTTCAGGGCTCCTCTGGGGCCAACGTCCTGACTTTC

J gene: TRBJ1-6
D gene: NA
V gene: TRBV28
clone size: NA
CDR3 protein: CASRAGGYSPLHF
CDR3 DNA: TGTGCCAGCAGGGCAGGAGGGTATTCACCCCTCCACTTT

J gene: TRBJ1-6
D gene: TRBD1
V gene: TRBV6-1
clone size: NA
CDR3 protein: CASSEAGTVTPLHF
CDR3 DNA: TGTGCCAGCAGTGAAGCGGGGACAGTTACACCCCTCCACTTT

J gene: TRBJ1-1
D gene: NA
V gene: TRBV5-1
clone size: NA
CDR3 protein: CASSITSTGEMNTEAFF
CDR3 DNA: TGCGCCAGCAGCATCACCTCGACAGGAGAGATGAACACTGAAGCTTTCTTT

J gene: TRBJ2-7
D gene: NA
V gene: TRBV11-3
clone size: once
CDR3 protein: CASSLVGGYEQYF
CDR3 DNA: TGTGCCAGCAGCTTAGTAGGGGGCTACGAGCAGTACTTC

J gene: TRBJ1-5
D gene: TRBD1
V gene: TRBV4-3
clone size: once
CDR3 protein: CASSQDSTGSQPQHF
CDR3 DNA: TGCGCCAGCAGCCAAGATTCGACAGGGAGTCAGCCCCAGCATTTT

J gene: TRBJ1-4
D gene: NA
V gene: TRBV7-9
clone size: NA
CDR3 protein: CASSPVSEHGKLFF
CDR3 DNA: TGTGCCAGCAGCCCGGTCAGCGAGCACGGAAAACTGTTTTTT

J gene: TRBJ1-1
D gene: TRBD1
V gene: TRBV30
clone size: few
CDR3 protein: CAWMWDRVPEAFF
CDR3 DNA: TGTGCCTGGATGTGGGACAGGGTCCCTGAAGCTTTCTTT

J gene: TRBJ2-3
D gene: TRBD2
V gene: TRBV12-5
clone size: NA
CDR3 protein: CASGRGTSGDTDTQYF
CDR3 DNA: TGTGCTAGTGGAAGGGGGACTAGCGGAGACACAGATACGCAGTATTTT

J gene: TRBJ1-1
D gene: TRBD1
V gene: TRBV4-2
clone size: NA
CDR3 protein: CASSHGTTGGYTEAFF
CDR3 DNA: TGTGCCAGCAGCCATGGTACCACAGGGGGCTATACTGAAGCTTTCTTT

J gene: TRBJ1-2
D gene: NA
V gene: TRBV20-1
clone size: once
CDR3 protein: CSAIPIDLSTF
CDR3 DNA: TGCAGTGCTATCCCCATCGACTTAAGCACCTTC

J gene: TRBJ1-6
D gene: NA
V gene: TRBV27
clone size: NA
CDR3 protein: CASTLRGGPYNSPLHF
CDR3 DNA: TGTGCCAGCACTCTCCGCGGGGGTCCATATAATTCACCCCTCCACTTT

J gene: TRBJ2-5
D gene: TRBD2
V gene: TRBV7-2
clone size: NA
CDR3 protein: CASSLKTGAGWGETQYF
CDR3 DNA: TGTGCCAGCAGCTTAAAAACGGGAGCGGGATGGGGCGAGACCCAGTACTTC

J gene: TRBJ1-4
D gene: TRBD1
V gene: TRBV27
clone size: once
CDR3 protein: CASSPGQGRPSNEKLFF
CDR3 DNA: TGTGCCAGCAGTCCTGGACAGGGGAGGCCCTCTAATGAAAAACTGTTTTTT

J gene: TRBJ2-2
D gene: TRBD2
V gene: TRBV7-6
clone size: NA
CDR3 protein: CASSSSSGTNTGELFF
CDR3 DNA: TGTGCCAGCAGCTCTTCTAGCGGGACGAACACCGGGGAGCTGTTTTTT

J gene: TRBJ1-3
D gene: NA
V gene: TRBV28
clone size: once
CDR3 protein: CASSFRPAWTNTIYF
CDR3 DNA: TGTGCCAGCAGTTTTAGGCCAGCCTGGACTAACACCATATATTTT

J gene: TRBJ2-7
D gene: NA
V gene: TRBV13
clone size: NA
CDR3 protein: CASSLGRRAYEQYF
CDR3 DNA: TGTGCCAGCAGCTTGGGTAGGAGAGCCTACGAGCAGTACTTC

J gene: TRBJ1-1
D gene: NA
V gene: TRBV7-9
clone size: few
CDR3 protein: CASSWPNTEAFF
CDR3 DNA: TGTGCCAGCAGCTGGCCCAACACTGAAGCTTTCTTT

J gene: TRBJ1-3
D gene: NA
V gene: TRBV5-4
clone size: NA
CDR3 protein: CASKGGAVDGNTIYF
CDR3 DNA: TGTGCCAGCAAGGGGGGGGCGGTCGACGGAAACACCATATATTTT